This T cell receptor beta chain was recovered during a study of T cell responses to AZD1222 COVID-19 vaccine. Findings and caveats of the study: Only 6 or 7 individuals given AZD1222 were seropositive at baseline. Among spike-specific TCRs, nearly half reportedly target unmutated variant regions. Among the donors, most were white British and more were female, and clonal diversity was possibly underestimated.

Sequencing was performed with immunoSEQ multiplex PCR; in TCRdb, only in-frame clones are kept and a portion is missing. The sample lists around 140,000 clones, 92% occurring once. This clone was counted a single time. The antigen remains unidentified. Germline CDR1 is LNHDA and CDR2 is SQIVND (reference sequence). V was shortened by 4 bases and J by 2 bases, with 15 bases between the two germline ends. The length of the CDR3 is 16 residues. The V call is TRBV19, the J call TRBJ1-3; D perhaps matches TRBD1 (6 bases). Specimen: peripheral blood, collected 28 days after the second AZD1222 dose. The receptor was derived from an adult who received the AZD1222 COVID-19 vaccine. The DNA of the CDR3 is TGTGCCAGTAGTACGGGGGCGGCGAACACTGGAAACACCATATATTTT. Translation: CASSTGAANTGNTIYF.